This TCR beta chain was identified during a study of cytomegalovirus exposure and HLA in healthy donors. General study findings and limits: In a later analysis, V- and J-gene trimming of beta chains associated with a DCLRE1C missense variant, replicated independently. As confirmed in vitro, a few CMV-associated chains were specific for CMV antigens.

The study ran its PCR with 60 Vbeta and 13 Jbeta primers. Clones were sequenced by immunoSEQ multiplex PCR, and TCRdb holds only the in-frame ones, with some missing. The sample gives some 56,000 clones, roughly three fifths of which show up once; 10% to 15% is in the top ten. The germline CDR1 and CDR2 sequences are SEHNR and FQNEAQ (reference sequence). The germline V and J ends were trimmed by 2 bases and 8 bases, with 6 bases remaining between them. The CDR3 extends over 11 amino acids. As for this clone: Its antigen is still unknown.

The chain employs TRBV7-9 and TRBJ1-2, with D unclear. The TCR was taken from a human donor in good health. The source material was PBMCs. In DNA form, the CDR3 reads TGTGCCAGCAGCTTACGGGGAGGCTACACCTTC. Translating gives CASSLRGGYTF.